A selection of T cell receptor beta chains follows, all from one sample in a study of T-cell reconstitution after alpha-beta-depleted transplantation in children. TCRdb reanalysed the PCR reads using MiXCR and keeps one entry per CDR3 protein. The data show a few hundred thousand distinct CDR3 sequences, 10% to 15% seen once. Sequencing used PBMCs, mostly from graft donor cells, obtained 360 days after TCRalphabeta/CD19-depleted stem cell transplant. These TCRs come from a male patient younger than 18 who had a stem cell transplant for acute myeloid leukemia, so the T cells may come from the graft donor. CDR3s include the opening cysteine and the closing phenylalanine or tryptophan. A D gene is named only where the DNA matches it firmly. A row's size may be missing; if present it is once, few, many or a size class.

cdr3_aa cdr3_nt clone_size j_call v_call d_call
CASSPPGLVYNEQFF TGTGCCAGCAGCCCTCCGGGACTAGTGTACAATGAGCAGTTCTTC - TRBJ2-1 TRBV11-2 TRBD2
CASSLKGDRVRSPLHF TGTGCCAGCAGCTTAAAAGGGGACAGGGTCCGTTCACCCCTCCACTTT many TRBJ1-6 TRBV7-3 TRBD1
CSARVNGVLAKNIQYF TGCAGTGCTAGAGTAAATGGAGTCCTAGCCAAAAACATTCAGTACTTC many TRBJ2-4 TRBV20-1 -
CAISESSGRVETQYF TGTGCCATCAGTGAGTCAAGCGGGAGAGTAGAGACCCAGTACTTC few TRBJ2-5 TRBV10-3 TRBD2
CASSLLQGSHTF TGTGCCAGCAGCTTGCTCCAGGGATCTCACACCTTC - TRBJ1-2 TRBV5-8 -
CASSSITGGHLDTGELFF TGTGCCAGCAGTTCCATTACAGGGGGACACTTAGACACCGGGGAGCTGTTTTTT few TRBJ2-2 TRBV12-3/TRBV12-4 TRBD1
CASKNTGGREQYF TGTGCCAGCAAAAATACAGGGGGAAGGGAGCAGTACTTC few TRBJ2-7 TRBV12-3/TRBV12-4 TRBD1
CASSLVPGVGNEQFF TGTGCCAGCAGCTTAGTTCCGGGAGTAGGCAATGAGCAGTTCTTC few TRBJ2-1 TRBV7-8 -
CASSLSSNWALGEQYF TGTGCCAGCAGTTTATCGAGCAACTGGGCCCTGGGCGAGCAGTACTTC many TRBJ2-7 TRBV27 -
CASSYSTGQTNTEAFF TGTGCCAGCAGTTACTCGACGGGACAGACGAACACTGAAGCTTTCTTT few TRBJ1-1 TRBV6-5 TRBD1
CSGTSYSTDTQYF TGCAGTGGGACTAGCTATAGCACAGATACGCAGTATTTT - TRBJ2-3 TRBV20-1 TRBD2
CASSLRSLALGQYF TGTGCCAGCAGTTTACGTTCCCTAGCGTTAGGGCAGTACTTC - TRBJ2-7 TRBV12-3/TRBV12-4 -
CSVGVAPSSYNEQFF TGCAGCGTTGGGGTGGCCCCGAGCTCCTACAATGAGCAGTTCTTC - TRBJ2-1 TRBV29-1 -
CSARAGYSNQPQHF TGCAGTGCTAGGGCCGGCTATAGCAATCAGCCCCAGCATTTT few TRBJ1-5 TRBV20-1 -
CASSVLSPGQGGGDTQYF TGTGCCAGCAGCGTACTATCGCCCGGACAGGGAGGGGGAGATACGCAGTATTTT few TRBJ2-3 TRBV9 -
CASSVTSGRPSYEQYF TGTGCCAGCAGCGTCACTAGCGGGAGACCCTCCTACGAGCAGTACTTC - TRBJ2-7 TRBV7-2 TRBD2
CASSPAEAGPLVLLNTDTQYF TGCGCCAGCAGCCCGGCGGAAGCCGGGCCCCTCGTCCTGCTCAACACAGATACGCAGTATTTT few TRBJ2-3 TRBV5-1 -
CAITDREYQPQHF TGTGCCATCACAGACAGGGAATATCAGCCCCAGCATTTT many TRBJ1-5 TRBV10-3 TRBD1
CASSLALGLSYEQYF TGTGCCAGCAGCTTAGCGCTAGGGCTTTCCTACGAGCAGTACTTC few TRBJ2-7 TRBV7-2 -
CASSLGGAIFYEQYF TGTGCCAGCAGCTTAGGGGGGGCGATTTTCTACGAGCAGTACTTC - TRBJ2-7 TRBV7-9 -
CASSFGTGSWRTSGRATDTQYF TGTGCCAGCAGCTTCGGGACAGGGTCATGGAGGACTAGCGGGAGGGCCACAGATACGCAGTATTTT few TRBJ2-3 TRBV7-2 TRBD2
CSARDWARVSYEQYF TGCAGTGCTAGAGATTGGGCCAGGGTATCCTACGAGCAGTACTTC - TRBJ2-7 TRBV20-1 -
CASSQDGREGYEQYF TGTGCCAGCAGCCAAGATGGACGGGAGGGGTACGAGCAGTACTTC - TRBJ2-7 TRBV3-1 TRBD2
CAWMGGRAYNEQFF TGTGCCTGGATGGGGGGCAGGGCCTACAATGAGCAGTTCTTC - TRBJ2-1 TRBV30 -
CASSFSWDTQYF TGTGCCAGCAGCTTTAGTTGGGATACGCAGTATTTT few TRBJ2-3 TRBV7-2 -
CSARVGNLNTEAFF TGCAGTGCTAGAGTCGGAAATCTGAACACTGAAGCTTTCTTT once TRBJ1-1 TRBV20-1 -
CASSPFLTSGKHEQYF TGTGCCAGCAGCCCTTTCTTGACTAGCGGGAAACACGAGCAGTACTTC - TRBJ2-7 TRBV12-3/TRBV12-4 TRBD2
CASSSLRGRVRNEQYF TGTGCCAGCAGTTCGCTCAGGGGCAGGGTAAGAAACGAGCAGTACTTC few TRBJ2-7 TRBV28 -
CSVTFKGLAGSNTGELFF TGCAGTGTGACGTTTAAAGGACTAGCGGGGTCGAACACCGGGGAGCTGTTTTTT - TRBJ2-2 TRBV20-1 TRBD2
CASSRGGPTFGTGELFF TGCGCCAGCAGCCGCGGGGGCCCCACGTTCGGAACCGGGGAGCTGTTTTTT - TRBJ2-2 TRBV5-1 -
CASSPTGTSGVGEQFF TGTGCCAGCAGTCCTACCGGGACTAGCGGTGTAGGTGAGCAGTTCTTC - TRBJ2-1 TRBV12-3/TRBV12-4 TRBD2
CASSSYRGSGPPTEQFF TGTGCCAGCAGCTCATATCGAGGGAGCGGGCCCCCAACGGAGCAGTTCTTC - TRBJ2-1 TRBV3-1 -
CSARWLSYEQYF TGCAGCGCCCGTTGGCTGTCCTACGAGCAGTACTTC many TRBJ2-7 TRBV29-1 -
CASSLGDRVVYEQYF TGTGCCAGCAGCTTGGGGGACAGGGTAGTCTACGAGCAGTACTTC many TRBJ2-7 TRBV7-6 TRBD1
CASRPSGEDEQYF TGTGCCAGCAGACCTTCCGGCGAGGACGAGCAGTACTTC few TRBJ2-7 TRBV28 -
CASSQRGDYIQYF TGTGCCAGCAGCCAAAGAGGGGATTACATTCAGTACTTC few TRBJ2-4 TRBV3-1 -
CASSAPGQVKAFF TGTGCCAGCAGCGCCCCCGGACAGGTAAAAGCTTTCTTT few TRBJ1-1 TRBV9 TRBD1
CASSVLGTAPYEQYF TGTGCCAGCAGCGTCCTTGGGACGGCTCCCTACGAGCAGTACTTC many TRBJ2-7 TRBV9 -
CASSRTDSNEQFF TGTGCCAGCAGCCGGACGGATTCCAATGAGCAGTTCTTC few TRBJ2-1 TRBV7-2 -
CATSREGLPQNYEQYF TGTGCCACCAGCAGAGAAGGGCTCCCCCAGAACTACGAGCAGTACTTC few TRBJ2-7 TRBV15 -
CASSPTSRGGETQYF TGTGCCAGCAGCCCAACATCGAGGGGTGGAGAGACCCAGTACTTC - TRBJ2-5 TRBV5-6 -
CAISRDRVNTEAFF TGTGCCATCAGCAGGGACAGGGTGAACACTGAAGCTTTCTTT few TRBJ1-1 TRBV10-3 TRBD1
CASSSYSGELFF TGTGCCAGCAGCTCCTACTCGGGGGAGCTGTTTTTT few TRBJ2-2 TRBV11-3 -
CSARDFEETQYF TGCAGTGCTAGGGATTTTGAGGAGACCCAGTACTTC - TRBJ2-5 TRBV20-1 -
CASSRRMPGRTEAFF TGTGCCAGCAGCCGAAGAATGCCAGGGCGGACCGAAGCTTTCTTT - TRBJ1-1 TRBV6-2/TRBV6-3 -
CASSSFRGYGGNTIYF TGTGCCAGCAGCTCATTTCGGGGGTATGGTGGAAACACCATATATTTT - TRBJ1-3 TRBV7-8 -
CASSLFPGLAGNEQFF TGTGCCAGCAGCCTCTTTCCGGGACTAGCGGGCAATGAGCAGTTCTTC - TRBJ2-1 TRBV14 TRBD2
CASSSGTSGRVLEQYF TGCGCCAGCAGCTCCGGGACTAGCGGGAGGGTCTTGGAGCAGTACTTC few TRBJ2-7 TRBV5-1 TRBD2
CASSPGDRMNTEAFF TGTGCCAGCAGCCCAGGCGACAGGATGAACACTGAAGCTTTCTTT - TRBJ1-1 TRBV28 -
CSAPVTRGRGIPYEQYF TGCAGTGCCCCCGTCACCCGTGGCAGGGGCATACCCTACGAGCAGTACTTC - TRBJ2-7 TRBV20-1 -
CASSQDQPQHF TGTGCCAGCAGTCAGGATCAGCCCCAGCATTTT many TRBJ1-5 TRBV12-3/TRBV12-4 -
CASSKGTYNEQFF TGTGCCAGCAGCAAAGGGACCTACAATGAGCAGTTCTTC - TRBJ2-1 TRBV21-1 -
CASSRDRYGYTF TGTGCCAGCAGTCGGGACAGATATGGCTACACCTTC - TRBJ1-2 TRBV14 TRBD1
CASSFAGRETQYF TGTGCCAGCAGCTTCGCAGGCCGTGAGACCCAGTACTTC - TRBJ2-5 TRBV13 -
CATSDPGLGSGYTF TGTGCCACCAGTGATCCCGGACTGGGTAGTGGCTACACCTTC - TRBJ1-2 TRBV24-1 -
CASSQDTQARGTYEQYF TGCGCCAGCAGCCAAGATACCCAGGCGCGGGGCACCTACGAGCAGTACTTC - TRBJ2-7 TRBV4-1 -
CASSHNFEQFF TGTGCCAGCAGTCACAACTTTGAGCAGTTCTTC few TRBJ2-1 TRBV6-2/TRBV6-3 -
CASSVEGPSGGPYNEQFF TGTGCCAGCAGCGTAGAGGGCCCTAGCGGGGGCCCCTACAATGAGCAGTTCTTC few TRBJ2-1 TRBV9 TRBD2
CSARDYHGSSYEQYF TGCAGTGCTAGAGATTACCACGGGAGTAGCTACGAGCAGTACTTC once TRBJ2-7 TRBV20-1 -